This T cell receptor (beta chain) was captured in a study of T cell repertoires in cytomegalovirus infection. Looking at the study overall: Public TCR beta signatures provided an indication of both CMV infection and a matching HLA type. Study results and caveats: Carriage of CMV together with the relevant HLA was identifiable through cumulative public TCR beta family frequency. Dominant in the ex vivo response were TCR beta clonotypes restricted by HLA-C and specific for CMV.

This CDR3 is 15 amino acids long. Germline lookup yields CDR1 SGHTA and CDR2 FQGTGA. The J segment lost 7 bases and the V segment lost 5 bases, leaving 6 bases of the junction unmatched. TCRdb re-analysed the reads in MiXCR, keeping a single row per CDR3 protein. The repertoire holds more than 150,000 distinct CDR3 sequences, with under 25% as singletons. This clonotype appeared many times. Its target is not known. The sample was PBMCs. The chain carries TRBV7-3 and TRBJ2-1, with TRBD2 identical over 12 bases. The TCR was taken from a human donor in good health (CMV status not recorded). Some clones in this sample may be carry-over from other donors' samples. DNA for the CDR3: TGTGCCAGCAGCCTCGCCGGGACTAGCGGGAATGAGCAGTTCTTC. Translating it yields CASSLAGTSGNEQFF.